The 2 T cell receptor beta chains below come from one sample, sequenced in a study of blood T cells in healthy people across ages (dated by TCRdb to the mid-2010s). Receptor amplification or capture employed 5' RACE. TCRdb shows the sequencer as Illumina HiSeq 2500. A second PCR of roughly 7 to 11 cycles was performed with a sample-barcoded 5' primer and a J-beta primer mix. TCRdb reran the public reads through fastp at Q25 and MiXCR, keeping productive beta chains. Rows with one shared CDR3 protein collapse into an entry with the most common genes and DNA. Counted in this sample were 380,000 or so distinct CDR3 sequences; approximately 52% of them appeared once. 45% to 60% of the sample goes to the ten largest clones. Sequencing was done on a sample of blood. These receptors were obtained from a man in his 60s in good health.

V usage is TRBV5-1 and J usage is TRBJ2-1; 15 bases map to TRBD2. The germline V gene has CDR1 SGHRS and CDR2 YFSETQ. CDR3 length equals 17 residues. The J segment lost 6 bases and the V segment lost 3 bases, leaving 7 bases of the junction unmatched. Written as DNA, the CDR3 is TGCGCCAGCAGCTACGGACTAGCGGGGGGGCCGCGCAATGAGCAGTTCTTC. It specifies CASSYGLAGGPRNEQFF.

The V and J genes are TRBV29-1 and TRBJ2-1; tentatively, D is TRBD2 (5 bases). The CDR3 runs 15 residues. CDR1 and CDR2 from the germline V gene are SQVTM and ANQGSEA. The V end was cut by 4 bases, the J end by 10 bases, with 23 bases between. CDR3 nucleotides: TGCAGCGTTGGAGTGAGGGAGTTGGTCAATTACGAGCAGTTCTTC. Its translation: CSVGVRELVNYEQFF.